One T cell receptor (beta chain) is described in this entry. Construction of the TCR beta libraries employed iRepertoire HTBI primers in conjunction with Arm-PCR of CDR3 regions. TCRdb passed the multiplex PCR reads through MiXCR, listing each CDR3 protein once. The sample shows under 500,000 distinct CDR3 sequences, about a sixth of them seen only once. This CDR3 is 18 amino acids long. The V end was cut by 3 bases, the J end by 0 bases, with 21 bases between. The germline V gene encodes CDR1 GTSNPN and CDR2 SVGIG (reference sequence). The sample comes from a study of regulatory T cells in long-lasting Graves disease. The time point here: newly diagnosed GD, antithyroid drugs for less than 3 months. Generation of the TCR library employed RNA extracted from PBMCs. These same data were also listed under a study on T cells in Graves' hyperthyroidism and ophthalmopathy.

The TCR originated in a woman in her 30s with Graves disease. The V and J genes are TRBV30 and TRBJ1-5; perhaps TRBD1 as D (5 bases). The sample was peripheral blood mononuclear cells (PBMCs), taken at new diagnosis, from a patient treated with antithyroid drugs. The CDR3 here is CAWRPPPRGGDSNQPQHF. The CDR3 region has the DNA TGTGCCTGGAGACCCCCCCCCCGGGGGGGGGATAGCAATCAGCCCCAGCATTTT. The whole variable domain, filled in from reference TRBV30 and TRBJ1-5, reads SQTIHQWPATLVQPVGSPLSLECTVEGTSNPNLYWYRQAAGRGLQLLFYSVGIGQISSEVPQNLSASRPQDRQFILSSKKLLLSDSGFYLCAWRPPPRGGDSNQPQHFGDGTRLSIL.